This TCR beta chain was observed in a study of human T cells and chemical hapten exposure. The time point here: patch test 1, 2 weeks after DPC sensitization. Treatment given: therapeutic diphenylcyclopropenone sensitization with weekly scalp DPC. Methods used by the authors: A typical sample had roughly 96,000 TCRs, with about 20,000 to 750,000 overall. In TCRdb, the RACE reads were re-called with MiXCR into one record per CDR3 protein. What appears here as the V and J calls and clone size reflects TCRdb's work, not the paper's. The sample records 85,000 to 100,000 distinct CDR3 sequences, around 12% being singletons. This clonotype was counted many times. The CDR3 covers 14 residues. V was trimmed by 2 bases and J by 2 bases, leaving 8 bases between them. Germline V lookup: CDR1 SGHDT, CDR2 YYEEEE.

This receptor was identified in a woman between 35 and 50 years old with alopecia areata. Some clones in this sample may be carry-over from other donors' samples. V and J are TRBV5-6 and TRBJ1-5; D is unclear. This specimen consisted of whole blood, obtained in connection with sensitization to the hapten diphenylcyclopropenone (DPC). The CDR3 loop reads CASSLGGRNQPQHF. CDR3 sequence (DNA): TGTGCCAGCAGCTTAGGAGGGCGCAATCAGCCCCAGCATTTT.